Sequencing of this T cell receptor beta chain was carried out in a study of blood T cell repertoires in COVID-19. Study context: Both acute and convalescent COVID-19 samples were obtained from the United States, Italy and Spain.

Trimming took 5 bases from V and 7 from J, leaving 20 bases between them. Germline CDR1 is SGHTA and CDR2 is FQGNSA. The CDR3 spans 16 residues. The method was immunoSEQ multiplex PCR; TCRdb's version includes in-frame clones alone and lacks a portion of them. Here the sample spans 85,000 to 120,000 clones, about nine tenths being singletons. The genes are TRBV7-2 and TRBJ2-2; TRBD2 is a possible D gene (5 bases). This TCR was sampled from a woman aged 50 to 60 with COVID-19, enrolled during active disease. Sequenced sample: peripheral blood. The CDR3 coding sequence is TGTGCCAGCAGCCCCCCCCGAGGGCGCGGTATCGGGGAGCTGTTTTTT. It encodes CASSPPRGRGIGELFF.